This T cell receptor (beta chain) was found in a study of blood T cells in healthy people across ages. A second PCR of 7 to 11 cycles used a sample-barcoded 5' primer and a J-beta primer mix. TCRdb re-called the 5' RACE reads with MiXCR, one entry per CDR3 protein. Of fewer than 900,000 distinct CDR3 sequences listed, approximately 35% are singletons. Germline CDR1 ENHRY, CDR2 SYGVKD. Trimming removed 6 bases from V and 6 bases from J; junction bases left unmatched: 6. This CDR3 has 15 residues. This clonotype has ten or more counts. Sequencing input: blood. The chain carries TRBV10-3 and TRBJ2-3, with TRBD2 matching 13 bases. The sequence came from a man aged 18 to 29 in good health. The chain's CDR3 is CAIRGTSGDLDTQYF. The CDR3 DNA reads as TGTGCCATCAGGGGGACTAGCGGGGATTTGGATACGCAGTATTTT.